One sample yielded the 13 T cell receptor beta chains listed below, sequenced in a study of cytomegalovirus exposure and HLA in healthy donors. The PCR employed 60 Vbeta primers together with 13 Jbeta primers. Profiling relied on immunoSEQ multiplex PCR, and the TCRdb table lists in-frame clones only, not all of them. The sample holds about 130,000 clones, approximately 79% seen once. Material for sequencing was PBMCs. The receptors shown here come from a male donor in good health and CMV-seronegative.

This chain joins TRBV6-1 and TRBJ1-5; 10 bases agree with TRBD1. This CDR3 spans 15 amino acids. Germline V gene data show CDR1 as MNHNS and CDR2 as SASEGT. The V gene end was trimmed by 8 bases and the J gene end by 2 bases; junction bases not matched to a gene: 6. This chain's CDR3 is CASASGTGGNQPQHF. CDR3 nucleotide sequence: TGTGCCAGCGCATCCGGGACAGGGGGCAATCAGCCCCAGCATTTT.

The chain carries TRBV30 and TRBJ2-5, with TRBD1 matching over 7 bases. V trimming: 7 bases; J trimming: 4 bases; junction bases outside the gene matches: 9. This CDR3 has 13 amino acids. Germline V gene lookup returns CDR1 GTSNPN and CDR2 SVGIG (reference sequence). As DNA, the CDR3 is TGTGCCTCGTCAGGGACAGAAGTAGAGACCCAGTACTTC. This translates into CASSGTEVETQYF.

The rearrangement joins TRBV4-3 to TRBJ1-1; 9 positions match TRBD1. Per germline, CDR1 LGHNA and CDR2 YSLEER. V trimming: 2 bases; J trimming: 4 bases; junction bases outside the gene matches: 2. This CDR3 contains 14 residues. The CDR3 DNA reads as TGCGCCAGCAGCCAAACAGGGGGCCTCACTGAAGCTTTCTTT. Encoded protein: CASSQTGGLTEAFF.

The V call is TRBV2, the J call TRBJ2-7; a possible D gene is TRBD2 (6 bases). Germline V gene sequence: CDR1 SNHLY, CDR2 FYNNEI. This CDR3 is built from 11 residues. With 7 bases removed from V and 6 bases from J, the gap between germline ends came to 10 bases. Here the CDR3 reads CASMDYGEQYF. The CDR3 DNA follows: TGTGCCAGCATGGACTACGGCGAGCAGTACTTC.

The chain has TRBV4-3 and TRBJ2-1; D gene unclear. This CDR3 is 17 amino acids long. Germline lookup yields CDR1 LGHNA and CDR2 YSLEER. V lost 0 bases, J lost 1 base, and 13 bases lay in between. The CDR3 region has the DNA TGCGCCAGCAGCCAAGATGTGAGTGGCGGTTCCTACAATGAGCAGTTCTTC. This codes for CASSQDVSGGSYNEQFF.

In this sample, this clone turned up a few times. Here the CDR3 DNA reads TGTGCCAGCAGCATAGGGGACATTACCTACGAGCAGTACTTC. It yields the protein CASSIGDITYEQYF. This rearrangement joins TRBV5-6 to TRBJ2-7, with D possibly TRBD1 on 6 matching bases. Germline loops: CDR1 SGHDT, CDR2 YYEEEE. This CDR3 is 14 amino acids long. Trimming pared 4 bases from V and 2 bases from J, leaving 13 bases between. The full variable domain, in which reference TRBV5-6 and TRBJ2-7 provide the parts outside the CDR3, is DAGVTQSPTHLIKTRGQQVTLRCSPKSGHDTVSWYQQALGQGPQFIFQYYEEEERQRGNFPDRFSGHQFPNYSSELNVNALLLGDSALYLCASSIGDITYEQYFGPGTRLTVT.

The chain carries TRBV6-4 and TRBJ2-1; 9 bases are shared with TRBD1. This CDR3 region has 14 residues. Germline CDR1 reads MRHNA; CDR2 reads SNTAGT. Unmatched junction bases numbered 9, after V lost 9 bases and J lost 6 bases. The CDR3: CARKGTGTGNEQFF. The CDR3, as DNA: TGTGCCAGGAAGGGGACAGGGACGGGCAATGAGCAGTTCTTC.

This rearrangement joins TRBV4-3 to TRBJ2-5, with TRBD1 matching 8 bases. Germline CDR1 LGHNA, CDR2 YSLEER. V dropped 3 bases and J dropped 3; count of bases not matched to a gene: 0. This CDR3 is 13 amino acids long. CDR3: CASSQGQEETQYF. CDR3 DNA sequence: TGCGCCAGCAGCCAGGGACAGGAAGAGACCCAGTACTTC.

The chain links TRBV6-1 to TRBJ1-4; 8 bases are shared with TRBD1. The CDR3 has 16 residues. J lost 7 bases, V lost 4 bases, and 11 bases had no gene match. Per the germline V gene, CDR1 is MNHNS and CDR2 is SASEGT. CDR3 sequence (DNA): TGTGCCAGCAGTGGACAGGGGACAACACGGAGTGAAAAACTGTTTTTT. Its translation: CASSGQGTTRSEKLFF.

The chain is built from TRBV11-2 and TRBJ2-3, with 9 bases matching TRBD2. Trimming removed 2 bases from V and 6 bases from J; junction bases left unmatched: 6. CDR1 is SGHAT, CDR2 FQNNGV, per germline. The length of the CDR3 is 15 residues. This chain's CDR3 is CASSLRLAGVDTQYF. CDR3 DNA: TGTGCCAGCAGCTTAAGATTAGCGGGGGTGGATACGCAGTATTTT.

The chain joins TRBV14 to TRBJ2-5; TRBD2 matches 13 bases. Germline V lookup: CDR1 SGHDN, CDR2 FVKESK. Trimming took 6 bases from V and 1 from J; bases not matched to a gene: 8. The CDR3 is 17 residues long. Written as DNA, the CDR3 is TGTGCCAGCAGTTATGGACTAGCGGGGGTGTCCCAAGAGACCCAGTACTTC. Its translation is CASSYGLAGVSQETQYF.

The chain employs TRBV7-9 and TRBJ2-7; 7 nucleotides match TRBD1. The germline CDR1 and CDR2 sequences are SEHNR and FQNEAQ (reference sequence). This CDR3 is 13 amino acids long. V was clipped by 5 bases and J by 2 bases; unmatched bases: 3. DNA of the CDR3: TGTGCCAGCAGCCCGGGACAGACCTACGAGCAGTACTTC. It encodes CASSPGQTYEQYF.

This clone turned up a few times. The chain combines TRBV19 with TRBJ1-1; 11 nucleotides match TRBD1. The CDR3 is 15 residues long. The V gene's germline CDR1 is LNHDA and CDR2 SQIVND (reference sequence). V trimming: 6 bases; J trimming: 0 bases; junction bases outside the gene matches: 3. In DNA form, the CDR3 reads TGTGCCAGTAGGGGGACAGGGGGGGTGAACACTGAAGCTTTCTTT. This encodes CASRGTGGVNTEAFF.